The 21 T cell receptor beta chains reported below all come from one sample, sequenced in a study of identical twins. TCRdb used MiXCR to reprocess the 5' RACE reads, holding one entry per CDR3 protein. The sample has 420,000 or so distinct CDR3 sequences, about 18% seen once. The sequencing input was naive T cells sorted from blood. The receptors originated from a man aged 50-59 years in good health.

At least ten counts were recorded for this clonotype. The genes are TRBV29-1 and TRBJ1-1, with a weak D call TRBD1 (5 bases). The V end lost 4 bases, the J end lost 1 base, and 10 bases lay between the germline ends. CDR1 and CDR2 (germline): SQVTM, ANQGSEA. The CDR3 runs 13 residues. CDR3 in DNA: TGCAGCGTTGCCGGCAGGGCGAACACTGAAGCTTTCTTT. This translates into CSVAGRANTEAFF. The full variable domain, in which reference TRBV29-1 and TRBJ1-1 provide the parts outside the CDR3, is SAVISQKPSRDICQRGTSLTIQCQVDSQVTMMFWYRQQPGQSLTLIATANQGSEATYESGFVIDKFPISRPNLTFSTLTVSNMSPEDSSIYLCSVAGRANTEAFFGQGTRLTVV.

V and J are TRBV7-2 and TRBJ2-7, with D possibly matching TRBD1 (6 bases). The CDR3 length is 13 residues. Trimming pared 4 bases from V and 2 bases from J, leaving 9 bases between. Germline V CDR1 and CDR2: SGHTA, FQGNSA. The CDR3 nucleotides are TGTGCCAGCAGCTACCGGGACACCTACGAGCAGTACTTC. Its translation: CASSYRDTYEQYF.

This clonotype has just a few counts. This chain connects TRBV20-1 to TRBJ2-5, with D perhaps TRBD1 or TRBD2 (5 bases each). Germline assignment: CDR1 DFQATT and CDR2 SNEGSKA (reference sequence). The CDR3 length is 18 residues. The germline V and J ends were trimmed by 0 bases and 7 bases, with 27 bases remaining between them. CDR3 region: CSARDPSWDHNVWWTQYF. The CDR3, as DNA: TGCAGTGCTAGAGATCCTTCCTGGGACCATAATGTGTGGTGGACCCAGTACTTC.

The V call is TRBV7-2, the J call TRBJ2-5; tentative D call: TRBD1 (6 bases). The CDR3 spans 13 residues. The V gene lost 5 bases and the J gene lost 10 bases, with 17 bases spanning the gap. Germline CDR1 reads SGHTA; CDR2 reads FQGNSA. Here the CDR3 reads CASSRDRHTGQYF. The CDR3 nucleotides are TGTGCCAGCAGCCGCGACAGGCACACGGGCCAGTACTTC.

The chain employs TRBV7-2 and TRBJ2-7, with D tentatively TRBD2 (6 bases). Trimming pared 1 base from V and 3 bases from J, leaving 13 bases between. Germline CDR1 is SGHTA and CDR2 is FQGNSA. The CDR3 sequence is 15 residues long. The CDR3 spells CASSLGPGEDYEQYF. For the CDR3, the DNA is TGTGCCAGCAGCTTAGGGCCCGGGGAGGACTACGAGCAGTACTTC. Full variable domain (missing parts from reference TRBV7-2 and TRBJ2-7): GAGVSQSPSNKVTEKGKDVELRCDPISGHTALYWYRQSLGQGLEFLIYFQGNSAPDKSGLPSDRFSAERTGGSVSTLTIQRTQQEDSAVYLCASSLGPGEDYEQYFGPGTRLTVT.

In regard to this clonotype: The missing conserved phenylalanine or tryptophan at the end of this CDR3 makes a read error likely. V is TRBV27 and J is TRBJ2-7; unclear D gene. The germline V and J ends were trimmed by 2 bases and 5 bases, with 13 bases remaining between them. This CDR3 is built from 14 residues. The V gene's germline CDR1 is MNHEY and CDR2 SMNVEV (reference sequence). The CDR3 DNA is TGTGCCAGCAGTTTAGTCCTTCGGGCCCACGAGCAGTACCTC. It encodes CASSLVLRAHEQYL.

This clonotype was seen more than once but under ten times. The V and J genes are TRBV6-1 and TRBJ2-7; TRBD2 matches 7 bases. CDR1 and CDR2 (germline): MNHNS, SASEGT. V lost 5 bases to trimming and J lost 0 bases; unmatched junction nucleotides: 4. The CDR3 is made up of 14 amino acids. CDR3 bases: TGTGCCAGCAGTCAACTAGCGAGCTCCTACGAGCAGTACTTC. Its protein is CASSQLASSYEQYF.

This clonotype showed up just a few times. The chain employs TRBV29-1 and TRBJ2-2; TRBD1 matches 10 bases. Germline V gene lookup returns CDR1 SQVTM and CDR2 ANQGSEA. CDR3 size: 15 residues. After removal of 6 bases from V and 3 bases from J, the junction contained 7 bases not matched to a gene. The chain's CDR3 is CSVGQGTGDTGELFF. Here the CDR3 DNA reads TGCAGCGTCGGGCAGGGGACAGGGGACACCGGGGAGCTGTTTTTT.

Only a few counts were recorded for this clonotype. The V call is TRBV5-1, the J call TRBJ2-7; 8 bases are shared with TRBD1. V shed 2 bases and J 7 bases; nucleotides not matched to a gene: 8. The CDR3 length is 14 residues. In germline, CDR1 is SGHRS, CDR2 YFSETQ. The CDR3 sequence is CASSFQPGGREQYF. The CDR3, as DNA: TGCGCCAGCAGCTTTCAGCCAGGGGGCCGTGAGCAGTACTTC.

The chain recombines TRBV7-6 with TRBJ2-5, with D uncertain. Germline V gene data show CDR1 as SGHVS and CDR2 as FNYEAQ. The CDR3 is 13 amino acids. Deletions cut 2 bases from V and 4 bases from J, with 8 bases between. This CDR3 is CASSLFSLETQYF. DNA for the CDR3: TGTGCCAGCAGCTTATTTTCTTTAGAGACCCAGTACTTC.

The chain couples TRBV29-1 to TRBJ1-1; D ambiguous. Trimming removed 2 bases at V and 1 base at J, with 14 bases between. The CDR3 has 15 amino acids. Per the germline V gene, CDR1 is SQVTM and CDR2 is ANQGSEA. CDR3 bases: TGCAGCGTTGAAAGGCAGGCCGAAAAGAACACTGAAGCTTTCTTT. Translated, it gives CSVERQAEKNTEAFF.

This chain links TRBV10-3 with TRBJ2-5; 10 bases line up with TRBD2. The junction had 9 bases not matched to a gene; V was cut back by 3 bases and J by 5 bases. Germline lookup yields CDR1 ENHRY and CDR2 SYGVKD. This CDR3 is 16 amino acids long. CDR3 sequence reads: CAISDPRASGGETQYF. The CDR3 DNA follows: TGTGCCATCAGTGACCCCCGGGCTAGCGGGGGTGAGACCCAGTACTTC.

The genes are TRBV28 and TRBJ1-1; TRBD1 aligns across 7 bases. The CDR3 contains 13 residues. The ends lost 7 bases at V and 3 bases at J; junction bases unmatched: 5. Germline assignment: CDR1 MDHEN and CDR2 SYDVKM. CDR3 loop: CASKRDRYTEAFF. CDR3 DNA: TGTGCCAGCAAAAGGGACAGATACACTGAAGCTTTCTTT.

Points on this clonotype: The junction and the germline gene differ at one end; a read error may be behind it. The rearrangement joins TRBV11-2 to TRBJ2-1; D is perhaps TRBD2 (5 bases). The CDR3 spans 16 residues. CDR1 and CDR2 (germline): SGHAT, FQNNGV. The CDR3 bases are TGTGCCAGCAGACTAGGAGTGCTAAGCTCCTACAATGAGCTGTTCTTC. Protein sequence: CASRLGVLSSYNELFF. Combining the CDR3 with reference TRBV11-2 and TRBJ2-1 gives the whole variable domain EAGVAQSPRYKIIEKRQSVAFWCNPISGHATLYWYQQILGQGPKLLIQFQNNGVVDDSQLPKDRFSAERLKGVDSTLKIQPAKLEDSAVYLCASRLGVLSSYNELFFGPGTRLTVL.

The chain combines TRBV6-5 with TRBJ2-7; D is unresolved. The CDR3 loop spans 13 amino acids. Trimming took 2 bases from V and 2 from J, leaving 7 bases between them. Germline CDR1 MNHEY, CDR2 SVGAGI. The CDR3 coding sequence is TGTGCCAGCAGTTACGACGAGACCTACGAGCAGTACTTC. Translation: CASSYDETYEQYF.

This clonotype was counted between two and nine times. V gene TRBV20-1 combines with J gene TRBJ2-7, with 7 bases aligning to TRBD2. With V trimmed by 5 bases and J by 1 base, 8 bases remained unmatched. The CDR3 covers 14 residues. Germline V gives CDR1 DFQATT, CDR2 SNEGSKA (reference sequence). The CDR3 DNA reads TGCAGTGCTCCTCTTAGCGGGCAATCCTACGAGCAGTACTTC. Amino acid sequence: CSAPLSGQSYEQYF.

The chain couples TRBV19 to TRBJ2-7; a weak D match, TRBD1 (6 bases). Germline V gene lookup returns CDR1 LNHDA and CDR2 SQIVND (reference sequence). The CDR3 runs to 17 residues. V was trimmed by 3 bases and J by 2 bases, leaving 20 bases between them. The CDR3 region has the DNA TGTGCCAGTAGTATCGTATTCCAGGGGCCGGCTCCCTACGAGCAGTACTTC. Encoded protein: CASSIVFQGPAPYEQYF.

The sample holds many counts of this clonotype. The chain uses TRBV29-1 and TRBJ2-1; D is uncertain. The V gene's germline CDR1 is SQVTM and CDR2 ANQGSEA. CDR3 length: 11 amino acids. V shed 4 bases and J shed 4 bases, with 5 bases lying between them. The CDR3 nucleotides are TGCAGCGTTGGGCCATACAATGAGCAGTTCTTC. Translated, it gives CSVGPYNEQFF.

This clonotype was seen a few times. The V and J genes are TRBV27 and TRBJ2-7, with 9 positions matching TRBD1. Germline V lookup: CDR1 MNHEY, CDR2 SMNVEV (reference sequence). Germline trimming cut 3 bases from V and 7 bases from J; bases unmatched to any gene: 7. The CDR3 is 14 amino acids. The CDR3 loop is CASSFQRQGEEQYF. CDR3 nucleotide sequence: TGTGCCAGCAGTTTTCAAAGACAGGGGGAAGAGCAGTACTTC.

This clonotype was counted between two and nine times. The chain links TRBV4-2 to TRBJ2-7; 12 bases match TRBD1. The V gene end was trimmed by 2 bases and the J gene end by 6 bases; junction bases not matched to a gene: 5. The CDR3 runs to 15 residues. Germline values: CDR1 LGHNA, CDR2 YNFKEQ. The CDR3 here is CASSQPGQGAREQYF. The CDR3 DNA reads as TGTGCCAGCAGCCAACCGGGACAGGGGGCGCGCGAGCAGTACTTC.

The chain uses TRBV12-3 or TRBV12-4 and TRBJ1-5; 7 positions match TRBD1. V lost 2 bases, J lost 5 bases, and 6 bases stayed unmatched. The CDR3 length is 15 residues. CDR3 sequence: CASSLLGRGHQPQHF. In DNA form, the CDR3 reads TGTGCCAGCAGTTTATTGGGGAGGGGGCATCAGCCCCAGCATTTT.